The 28 T cell receptor beta chains below all came from one sample that was sequenced in a study of blood T cell repertoires in COVID-19. Profiling relied on immunoSEQ multiplex PCR, and the TCRdb table lists in-frame clones only, not all of them. The repertoire holds roughly 55,000 clones, with under 85% as singletons. Sequences were obtained from peripheral blood. These receptors came from a woman aged 60-75 years with acute or convalescent COVID-19.

This clone appeared once. The chain joins TRBV27 to TRBJ1-1; D gene ambiguous. CDR3 length equals 13 residues. Germline V lookup: CDR1 MNHEY, CDR2 SMNVEV (reference sequence). V gave up 0 bases and J gave up 10 bases, with 12 bases separating them. The CDR3 DNA follows: TGTGCCAGCAGTTTATCTACCCGGACTAGAGCTTTCTTT. It is translated as CASSLSTRTRAFF.

The V gene is TRBV20-1, the J gene TRBJ2-7; 9 bases align to TRBD2. Germline V CDR1 and CDR2: DFQATT, SNEGSKA (reference sequence). The CDR3 loop spans 15 amino acids. Unmatched junction bases numbered 6, after V lost 3 bases and J lost 0 bases. The CDR3 DNA sequence: TGCAGTGCTAGTAGTTCTAGCGGGAACTCCTACGAGCAGTACTTC. Its protein is CSASSSSGNSYEQYF.

This clone was seen a few times. The chain couples TRBV11-3 to TRBJ1-1; D is uncertain. Germline lookup yields CDR1 SGHNT and CDR2 YENEEA. V was pared by 2 bases and J by 4 bases, with 11 bases between. This CDR3 has 14 amino acids. Written as DNA, the CDR3 is TGTGCCAGCAGCTTAACCCGGTGGAGCACTGAAGCTTTCTTT. It translates to CASSLTRWSTEAFF.

This clone was seen just once. The chain employs TRBV5-1 and TRBJ1-1; 9 bases are a match to TRBD1. V shed 0 bases and J 4 bases; nucleotides not matched to a gene: 4. The germline gives CDR1 SGHRS, CDR2 YFSETQ. The CDR3 loop spans 15 amino acids. The CDR3 loop is CASSLGTGAGTEAFF. DNA for the CDR3: TGCGCCAGCAGCTTGGGGACAGGGGCCGGCACTGAAGCTTTCTTT.

The genes are TRBV4-1 and TRBJ1-1; unclear D gene. The V gene lost 9 bases and the J gene lost 6 bases, with 14 bases spanning the gap. This CDR3 spans 12 amino acids. The germline gives CDR1 MGHRA, CDR2 YSYEKL. The CDR3 region is CASRGGPAEAFF. CDR3 coding DNA: TGCGCCAGTCGGGGTGGACCCGCTGAAGCTTTCTTT.

Turning to this clone: The same CDR3 also results from other DNA sequences found in this sample. V usage is TRBV19 and J usage is TRBJ1-5; perhaps TRBD1 as D (5 bases). This CDR3 is built from 13 residues. V was trimmed by 5 bases and J by 4 bases, leaving 9 bases between them. Germline V gene lookup returns CDR1 LNHDA and CDR2 SQIVND (reference sequence). Here the CDR3 reads CASSSAGNQPQHF. The CDR3, as DNA: TGTGCCAGTAGTTCGGCAGGGAATCAGCCCCAGCATTTT.

This rearrangement joins TRBV4-2 to TRBJ2-1; the D gene is possibly TRBD2 (5 bases). Germline CDR1 and CDR2: LGHNA and YNFKEQ. CDR3 length: 14 amino acids. V lost 1 base to trimming and J lost 7 bases, with 11 bases between them. In DNA form, the CDR3 reads TGTGCCAGCAGCCAAGCTCGGGATCGAAATGAGCAGTTCTTC. This translates into CASSQARDRNEQFF.

This clone was seen more than once but under ten times. This chain uses TRBV29-1 with TRBJ2-1; D perhaps matches TRBD2 (5 bases). Germline V gene lookup returns CDR1 SQVTM and CDR2 ANQGSEA. The CDR3 sequence is 14 residues long. Trimming left V 5 bases short and J 0 bases short, with 11 bases between. Here the CDR3 reads CSVHDGISYNEQFF. The CDR3 bases are TGCAGCGTTCATGACGGGATCTCCTACAATGAGCAGTTCTTC.

The gene calls are TRBV11-2 and TRBJ2-2; TRBD1 agrees at 8 bases. CDR3 length: 16 amino acids. The V gene end was trimmed by 4 bases and the J gene end by 0 bases; junction bases not matched to a gene: 4. From germline, CDR1 is SGHAT and CDR2 FQNNGV. The CDR3 region is CASSSRTGTNTGELFF. In DNA, the CDR3 is TGTGCCAGCAGCTCCCGGACAGGGACGAACACCGGGGAGCTGTTTTTT.

The chain uses TRBV15 and TRBJ2-3; 8 nucleotides match TRBD2. Germline V gene lookup returns CDR1 LNHNV and CDR2 YYDKDF (reference sequence). The ends lost 7 bases at V and 2 bases at J; junction bases unmatched: 2. This CDR3 region has 13 residues. DNA for the CDR3: TGTGCCACCACCGGGAGGGCCACAGATACGCAGTATTTT. The encoded protein is CATTGRATDTQYF.

The chain combines TRBV7-2 with TRBJ1-6, with 9 bases fitting TRBD1. CDR3 size: 16 residues. Trimming at V came to 3 bases and at J to 9 bases, leaving 9 bases not matched to a gene. Germline assignment: CDR1 SGHTA and CDR2 FQGNSA. CDR3 sequence reads: CASSFTGTGLGSPLHF. The CDR3, as DNA: TGTGCCAGCAGCTTTACCGGGACAGGGCTCGGTTCACCCCTCCACTTT.

V is TRBV28 and J is TRBJ1-1, with 10 bases lining up with TRBD1. V gave up 6 bases and J gave up 11 bases; unmatched junction bases: 9. The CDR3 covers 13 residues. Germline V gene data show CDR1 as MDHEN and CDR2 as SYDVKM. Here the CDR3 DNA reads TGTGCCAGCAGGCGGGACAGGGGAGTGGAGGCTTTCTTT. It yields the protein CASRRDRGVEAFF.

The chain combines TRBV15 with TRBJ1-1, with TRBD1 identical over 7 bases. There are 15 residues in the CDR3. Germline trimming cut 0 bases from V and 8 bases from J; bases unmatched to any gene: 9. Looked up from germline, CDR1 is LNHNV and CDR2 is YYDKDF (reference sequence). In DNA form, the CDR3 reads TGTGCCACCAGCAGAGATCAAGTACAGGGGACGGAAGCTTTCTTT. Amino acid sequence: CATSRDQVQGTEAFF.

The V gene is TRBV7-2, the J gene TRBJ2-7; TRBD1 is a possible D gene (6 bases). This CDR3 region has 15 residues. Germline V CDR1 and CDR2: SGHTA, FQGNSA. Between the trimmed V and J ends, which lost 8 bases and 4 bases, there was a span of 21 bases. CDR3 amino acids: CASSVSGTMLYEQYF. DNA for the CDR3: TGTGCCAGCTCTGTATCCGGGACAATGCTTTACGAGCAGTACTTC.

The chain links TRBV18 to TRBJ2-7; a possible D gene is TRBD1 (5 bases). The CDR3 has 17 residues. CDR1 and CDR2 (germline): KGHSH, LQKENI. Trimming shortened V by 3 bases and J by 1 base, and 19 bases separated the two germline ends. The CDR3 coding sequence is TGTGCCAGCTCACCTCGACAGTCGGCCGGCCGATCCTACGAGCAGTACTTC. This encodes CASSPRQSAGRSYEQYF.

The chain has TRBV7-9 and TRBJ1-1, with no clear D. Germline V CDR1 and CDR2: SEHNR, FQNEAQ (reference sequence). V lost 1 base to trimming and J lost 4 bases, with 16 bases between them. The CDR3 is made up of 16 amino acids. In DNA, the CDR3 is TGTGCCAGCAGCTTAGGGGCTGGAGGGAGTGGCACTGAAGCTTTCTTT. Its protein is CASSLGAGGSGTEAFF. The entire variable domain, with the rest obtained from reference TRBV7-9 and TRBJ1-1, is as follows: DTGVSQNPRHKITKRGQNVTFRCDPISEHNRLYWYRQTLGQGPEFLTYFQNEAQLEKSRLLSDRFSAERPKGSFSTLEIQRTEQGDSAMYLCASSLGAGGSGTEAFFGQGTRLTVV.

The rearrangement uses TRBV7-8 and TRBJ2-3; 7 nucleotides match TRBD2. CDR3 size: 15 residues. Germline V gene data show CDR1 as SGHVS and CDR2 as FQNEAQ. V dropped 5 bases and J dropped 4; count of bases not matched to a gene: 9. The CDR3 region has the DNA TGTGCCAGCAGCAACACTTGGGGGGGACCAGATACGCAGTATTTT. Its translation: CASSNTWGGPDTQYF. The entire variable domain, with the rest obtained from reference TRBV7-8 and TRBJ2-3, is as follows: GAGVSQSPRYKVAKRGQDVALRCDPISGHVSLFWYQQALGQGPEFLTYFQNEAQLDKSGLPSDRFFAERPEGSVSTLKIQRTQQEDSAVYLCASSNTWGGPDTQYFGPGTRLTVL.

The chain combines TRBV14 with TRBJ2-7, with 7 bases fitting TRBD2. The ends lost 4 bases at V and 1 base at J; junction bases unmatched: 1. Looked up from germline, CDR1 is SGHDN and CDR2 is FVKESK. This CDR3 is built from 13 residues. The CDR3: CASSRGGSYEQYF. In nucleotides, the CDR3 is TGTGCCAGCAGCCGGGGGGGATCCTACGAGCAGTACTTC.

The chain is built from TRBV29-1 and TRBJ1-6; tentative D call: TRBD1 (5 bases). From germline, CDR1 is SQVTM and CDR2 ANQGSEA. Trimming stripped 8 bases from V and 6 bases from J, with 14 bases between. The length of the CDR3 is 13 residues. CDR3 region: CSIRDSVNSPLHF. For the CDR3, the DNA is TGCAGCATCCGAGACAGTGTTAATTCACCCCTCCACTTT.

This clone was counted a single time. The chain recombines TRBV18 with TRBJ1-5; D might be TRBD1 (6 bases). Germline CDR1 and CDR2: KGHSH and LQKENI. V lost 4 bases and J 8 bases, leaving 15 bases between the germline ends. CDR3 size: 14 residues. The CDR3 bases are TGTGCCAGCTCACGTGAGCAGGGGAAGGAGCCCCAGCATTTT. Translated: CASSREQGKEPQHF.

The rearrangement links TRBV19 to TRBJ2-2, with D possibly being TRBD2 (5 bases). This CDR3 has 14 amino acids. Germline lookup yields CDR1 LNHDA and CDR2 SQIVND (reference sequence). Trimming stripped 5 bases from V and 8 bases from J, with 15 bases between. The CDR3 DNA reads TGTGCCAGTAGTGGCAGCCCTGGCGGGGGGGAGCTGTTTTTT. Translation gives CASSGSPGGGELFF.

This chain uses TRBV5-1 with TRBJ2-3; tentatively, D is TRBD1 (7 bases). The germline gives CDR1 SGHRS, CDR2 YFSETQ. This CDR3 region has 15 residues. The V and J ends lost 4 bases and 4 bases respectively, with 16 bases between them. The chain's CDR3 is CASSQQGTRSDTQYF. The CDR3 DNA sequence: TGCGCCAGCAGCCAACAGGGGACTCGATCAGATACGCAGTATTTT.

The chain recombines TRBV11-2 with TRBJ2-2; 7 bases map to TRBD1. Germline CDR1 SGHAT, CDR2 FQNNGV. With V trimmed by 6 bases and J by 1 base, 5 bases remained unmatched. The CDR3 has 15 amino acids. Here the CDR3 DNA reads TGTGCCAGCAGTTCGACAGGGAAGAACACCGGGGAGCTGTTTTTT. Translated: CASSSTGKNTGELFF.

The V and J genes are TRBV7-9 and TRBJ1-5; 7 bases are shared with TRBD1. The length of the CDR3 is 16 residues. CDR1 and CDR2 from the germline V gene are SEHNR and FQNEAQ (reference sequence). V was pared by 5 bases and J by 9 bases, with 16 bases of the junction left unmatched. The chain's CDR3 is CASSPGSGQKNAPQHF. CDR3 coding DNA: TGTGCCAGCAGCCCAGGATCGGGACAGAAGAACGCGCCCCAGCATTTT. Based on the CDR3 plus reference TRBV7-9 and TRBJ1-5, the full variable domain is DTGVSQNPRHKITKRGQNVTFRCDPISEHNRLYWYRQTLGQGPEFLTYFQNEAQLEKSRLLSDRFSAERPKGSFSTLEIQRTEQGDSAMYLCASSPGSGQKNAPQHFGDGTRLSIL.

The chain has TRBV5-1 and TRBJ2-1; the match to TRBD2 covers 8 bases. CDR1 SGHRS and CDR2 YFSETQ come from the germline V gene. The CDR3 extends over 17 amino acids. V trimming: 0 bases; J trimming: 1 base; junction bases outside the gene matches: 6. In nucleotides, the CDR3 is TGCGCCAGCAGCTTGGTAGTCGGGAGGGGTTCCTACAATGAGCAGTTCTTC. Its translation: CASSLVVGRGSYNEQFF.

This clone appeared many times. The genes are TRBV6-1 and TRBJ1-5, with TRBD1 as a possible D gene (6 bases). CDR1 is MNHNS and CDR2 is SASEGT in the germline V gene. Trimming pared 1 base from V and 5 bases from J, leaving 12 bases between. The CDR3 spans 15 residues. The CDR3 spells CASSEDETGHQPQHF. CDR3 nucleotide sequence: TGTGCCAGCAGTGAAGATGAAACAGGGCATCAGCCCCAGCATTTT.

There are a few counts of this clone. The chain uses TRBV10-2 and TRBJ1-6; 7 positions match TRBD1. The CDR3 spans 13 residues. V gave up 3 bases and J gave up 9 bases; unmatched junction bases: 2. The germline CDR1 and CDR2 sequences are WSHSY and SAAADI. CDR3 region: CASSDRGVSPLHF. CDR3 coding DNA: TGCGCCAGCAGTGACAGGGGGGTTTCACCCCTCCACTTT.

This sequence joins TRBV24-1 and TRBJ2-7, with D maybe TRBD1 (6 bases). Trimming removed 4 bases from V and 1 base from J, with 13 bases in between. The CDR3 spans 15 residues. CDR1 is KGHDR and CDR2 is SFDVKD in the germline V gene. DNA of the CDR3: TGTGCCACCAGTGAGGGGGCAGGAAGATCCTACGAGCAGTACTTC. It specifies CATSEGAGRSYEQYF.